The 3 T cell receptor beta chains listed next were all sequenced from one sample in a study of T cells in Graves' hyperthyroidism and ophthalmopathy. TCR beta CDR3 regions were amplified from RNA transcripts. The primer set for the first-round RT-PCR of the TCR CDR3 was HTBI. MiXCR was run by TCRdb on the multiplex PCR reads, yielding one entry per CDR3 protein. The sample records roughly 650,000 distinct CDR3 sequences, roughly 16% being singletons. The material sequenced was blood. Every receptor here comes from a middle-aged woman with Graves' ophthalmopathy.

Many counts were recorded for this clonotype. The chain employs TRBV7-8 and TRBJ2-1, with 11 bases aligning to TRBD2. Trimming at V came to 6 bases and at J to 2 bases, leaving 3 bases not matched to a gene. The CDR3 loop spans 15 amino acids. Germline CDR1 SGHVS, CDR2 FQNEAQ. The DNA for the CDR3 is TGTGCCAGCAGTCCACTAGCGGGAGCCTACAATGAGCAGTTCTTC. The encoded protein is CASSPLAGAYNEQFF.

This clonotype was picked up many times. The chain combines TRBV18 with TRBJ2-3; TRBD1 might be the D (5 bases). This CDR3 spans 13 amino acids. Between the trimmed V and J ends, which lost 4 bases and 5 bases, there was a span of 10 bases. Germline loops: CDR1 KGHSH, CDR2 LQKENI. In nucleotides, the CDR3 is TGTGCCAGCTCACTGGGCACAGGAGATACGCAGTATTTT. This encodes CASSLGTGDTQYF. Together with reference TRBV18 and TRBJ2-3, the CDR3 gives the full variable domain: NAGVMQNPRHLVRRRGQEARLRCSPMKGHSHVYWYRQLPEEGLKFMVYLQKENIIDESGMPKERFSAEFPKEGPSILRIQQVVRGDSAAYFCASSLGTGDTQYFGPGTRLTVL.

In its sample, this clonotype was seen many times. This chain connects TRBV28 to TRBJ1-5, with a possible D match to TRBD1 (5 bases). Germline CDR1 is MDHEN and CDR2 is SYDVKM. The V end was cut by 4 bases, the J end by 2 bases, with 12 bases between. This CDR3 spans 15 amino acids. CDR3 protein: CASSSASGGNQPQHF. The DNA of the CDR3 is TGTGCCAGCAGTTCCGCCTCGGGGGGCAATCAGCCCCAGCATTTT.